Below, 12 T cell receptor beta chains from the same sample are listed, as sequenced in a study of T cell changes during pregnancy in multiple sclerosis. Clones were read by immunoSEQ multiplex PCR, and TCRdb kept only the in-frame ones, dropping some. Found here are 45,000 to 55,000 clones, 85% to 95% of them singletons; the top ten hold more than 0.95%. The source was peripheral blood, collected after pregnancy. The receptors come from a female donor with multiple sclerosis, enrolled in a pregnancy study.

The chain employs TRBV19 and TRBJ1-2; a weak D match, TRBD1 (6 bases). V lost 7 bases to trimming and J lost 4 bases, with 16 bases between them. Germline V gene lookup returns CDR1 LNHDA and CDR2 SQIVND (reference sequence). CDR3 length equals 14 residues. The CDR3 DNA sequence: TGTGCCAGTACCACGGGGGGCTGGGGCTATGGCTACACCTTC. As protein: CASTTGGWGYGYTF.

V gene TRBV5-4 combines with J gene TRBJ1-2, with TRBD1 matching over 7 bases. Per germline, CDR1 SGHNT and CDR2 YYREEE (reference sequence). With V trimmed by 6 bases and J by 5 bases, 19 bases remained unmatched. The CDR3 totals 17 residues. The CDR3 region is CASTLIMPGQNSYGYTF. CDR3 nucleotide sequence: TGTGCCAGCACCCTAATCATGCCGGGACAGAACTCTTATGGCTACACCTTC.

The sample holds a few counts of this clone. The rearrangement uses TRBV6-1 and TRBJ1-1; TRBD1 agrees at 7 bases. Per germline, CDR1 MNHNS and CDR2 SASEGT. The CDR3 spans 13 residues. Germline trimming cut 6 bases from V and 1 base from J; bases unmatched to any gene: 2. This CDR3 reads CASSRGRNTEAFF. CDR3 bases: TGTGCCAGCAGCAGGGGGAGGAACACTGAAGCTTTCTTT.

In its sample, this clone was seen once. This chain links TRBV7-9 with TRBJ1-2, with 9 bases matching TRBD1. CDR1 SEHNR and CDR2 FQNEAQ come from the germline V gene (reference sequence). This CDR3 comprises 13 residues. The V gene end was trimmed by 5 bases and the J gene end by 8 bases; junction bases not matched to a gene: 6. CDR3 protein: CASSLTGGDGYTF. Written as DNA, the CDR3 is TGTGCCAGCAGCCTCACAGGGGGCGACGGCTACACCTTC. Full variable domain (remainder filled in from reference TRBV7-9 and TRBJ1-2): DTGVSQNPRHKITKRGQNVTFRCDPISEHNRLYWYRQTLGQGPEFLTYFQNEAQLEKSRLLSDRFSAERPKGSFSTLEIQRTEQGDSAMYLCASSLTGGDGYTFGSGTRLTVV.

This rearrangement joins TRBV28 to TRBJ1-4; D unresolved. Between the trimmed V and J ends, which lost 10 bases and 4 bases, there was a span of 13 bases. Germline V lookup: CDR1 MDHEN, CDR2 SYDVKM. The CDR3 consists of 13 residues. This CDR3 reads CATKPQNNEKLFF. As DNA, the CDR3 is TGTGCCACCAAACCCCAGAATAATGAAAAACTGTTTTTT.

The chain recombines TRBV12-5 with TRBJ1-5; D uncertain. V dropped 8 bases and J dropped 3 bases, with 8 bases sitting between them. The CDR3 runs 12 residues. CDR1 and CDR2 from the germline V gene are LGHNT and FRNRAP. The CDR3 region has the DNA TGTGCTAGTCAGAGGGCCAATCAGCCCCAGCATTTT. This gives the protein CASQRANQPQHF.

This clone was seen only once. The CDR3: CASSKDRARQPQHF. The CDR3 DNA reads as TGTGCCAGCAGCAAAGACAGGGCTCGGCAGCCCCAGCATTTT. This rearrangement joins TRBV21-1 to TRBJ1-5; the table's D call, TRBD1, was not checked against the DNA. TRBV21-1 counts as a pseudogene. The CDR3 has 14 amino acids.

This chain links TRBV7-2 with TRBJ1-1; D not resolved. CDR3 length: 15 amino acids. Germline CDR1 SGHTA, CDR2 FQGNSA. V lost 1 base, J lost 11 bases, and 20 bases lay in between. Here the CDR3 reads CASSLVGGGVGMAFF. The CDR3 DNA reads TGTGCCAGCAGCTTAGTCGGTGGCGGGGTTGGTATGGCTTTCTTT.

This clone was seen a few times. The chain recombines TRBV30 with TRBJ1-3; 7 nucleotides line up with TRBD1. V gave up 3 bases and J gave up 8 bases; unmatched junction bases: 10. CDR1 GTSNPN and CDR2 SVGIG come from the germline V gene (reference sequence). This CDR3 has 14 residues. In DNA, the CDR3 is TGTGCCTGGAGAGATGTTGGCAGGGGGGACACCATATATTTT. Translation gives CAWRDVGRGDTIYF.

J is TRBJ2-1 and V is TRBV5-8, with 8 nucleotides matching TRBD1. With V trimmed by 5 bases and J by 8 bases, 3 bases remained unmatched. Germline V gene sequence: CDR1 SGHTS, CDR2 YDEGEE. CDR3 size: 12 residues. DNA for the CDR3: TGTGCCAGCAGGACAGGGGTTTATGAGCAGTTCTTC. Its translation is CASRTGVYEQFF.

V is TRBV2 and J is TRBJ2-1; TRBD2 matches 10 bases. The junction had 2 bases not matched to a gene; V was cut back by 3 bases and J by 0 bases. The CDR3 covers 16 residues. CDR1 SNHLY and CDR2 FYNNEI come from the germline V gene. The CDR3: CASSETSGFSYNEQFF. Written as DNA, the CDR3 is TGTGCCAGCAGTGAGACTAGCGGGTTCTCCTACAATGAGCAGTTCTTC.

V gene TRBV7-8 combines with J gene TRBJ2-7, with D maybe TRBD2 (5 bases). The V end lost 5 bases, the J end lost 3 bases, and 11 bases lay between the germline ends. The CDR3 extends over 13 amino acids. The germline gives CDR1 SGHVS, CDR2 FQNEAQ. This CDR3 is CASSHRTGYEQYF. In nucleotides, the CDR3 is TGTGCCAGCAGCCACCGGACTGGCTACGAGCAGTACTTC.